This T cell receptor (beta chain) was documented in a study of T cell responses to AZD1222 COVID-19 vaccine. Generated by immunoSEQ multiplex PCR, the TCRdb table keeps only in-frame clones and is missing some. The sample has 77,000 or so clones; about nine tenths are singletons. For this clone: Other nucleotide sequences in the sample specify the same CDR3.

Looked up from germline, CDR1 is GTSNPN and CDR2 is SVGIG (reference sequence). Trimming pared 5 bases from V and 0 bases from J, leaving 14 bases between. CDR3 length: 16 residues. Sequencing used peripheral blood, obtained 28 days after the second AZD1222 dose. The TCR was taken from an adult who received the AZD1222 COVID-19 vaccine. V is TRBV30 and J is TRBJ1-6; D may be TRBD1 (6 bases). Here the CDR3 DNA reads TGTGCCTGGCTAAAGGGGGGGAGCTCCTATAATTCACCCCTCCACTTT. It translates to CAWLKGGSSYNSPLHF.